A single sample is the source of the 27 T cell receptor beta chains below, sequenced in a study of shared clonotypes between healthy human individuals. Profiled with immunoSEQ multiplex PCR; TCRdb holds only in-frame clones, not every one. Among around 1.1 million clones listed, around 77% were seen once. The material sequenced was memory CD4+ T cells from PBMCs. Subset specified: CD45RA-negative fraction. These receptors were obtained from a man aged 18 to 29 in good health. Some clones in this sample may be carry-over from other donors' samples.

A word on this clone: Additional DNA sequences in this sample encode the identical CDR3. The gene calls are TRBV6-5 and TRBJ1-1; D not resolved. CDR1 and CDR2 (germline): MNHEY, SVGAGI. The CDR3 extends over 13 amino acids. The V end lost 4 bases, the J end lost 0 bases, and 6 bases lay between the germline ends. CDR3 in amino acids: CASSLTVNTEAFF. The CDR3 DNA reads TGTGCCAGCAGTTTAACAGTGAACACTGAAGCTTTCTTT.

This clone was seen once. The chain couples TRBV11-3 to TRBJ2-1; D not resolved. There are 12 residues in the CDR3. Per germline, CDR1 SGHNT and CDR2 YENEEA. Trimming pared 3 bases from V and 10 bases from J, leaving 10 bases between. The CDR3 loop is CASSFAPHEQFF. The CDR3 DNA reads TGTGCCAGCAGCTTCGCCCCCCACGAGCAGTTCTTC.

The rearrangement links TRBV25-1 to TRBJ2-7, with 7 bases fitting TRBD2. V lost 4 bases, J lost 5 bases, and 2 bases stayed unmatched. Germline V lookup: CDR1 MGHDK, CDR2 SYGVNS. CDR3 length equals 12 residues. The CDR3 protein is CASSVTSHEQYF. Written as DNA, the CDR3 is TGTGCCAGCAGTGTGACTAGCCACGAGCAGTACTTC.

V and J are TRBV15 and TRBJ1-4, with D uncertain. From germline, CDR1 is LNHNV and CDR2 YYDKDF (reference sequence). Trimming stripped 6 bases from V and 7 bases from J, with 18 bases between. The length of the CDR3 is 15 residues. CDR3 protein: CATRTNFGWSEKLFF. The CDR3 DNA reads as TGTGCCACCAGGACAAACTTCGGGTGGTCTGAAAAACTGTTTTTT.

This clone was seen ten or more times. CDR3 nucleotide sequence: TGTGCCAGCAGTCCTAGCGGGAGCCGATCACGGGGCGAGCAGTACTTC. The encoded protein is CASSPSGSRSRGEQYF. The rearrangement uses TRBV25-1 and TRBJ2-7; 10 nucleotides line up with TRBD2. The CDR3 runs 16 residues. Trimming at V came to 5 bases and at J to 6 bases, leaving 13 bases not matched to a gene. Germline values: CDR1 MGHDK, CDR2 SYGVNS.

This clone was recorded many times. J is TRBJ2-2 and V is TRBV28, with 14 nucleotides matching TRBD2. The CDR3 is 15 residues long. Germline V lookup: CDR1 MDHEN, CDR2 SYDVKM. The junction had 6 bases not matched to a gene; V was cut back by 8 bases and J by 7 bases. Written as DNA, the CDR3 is TGTGCCAGCTCGTGGACTAGCGGGAGGATCGGGGAGCTGTTTTTT. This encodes CASSWTSGRIGELFF.

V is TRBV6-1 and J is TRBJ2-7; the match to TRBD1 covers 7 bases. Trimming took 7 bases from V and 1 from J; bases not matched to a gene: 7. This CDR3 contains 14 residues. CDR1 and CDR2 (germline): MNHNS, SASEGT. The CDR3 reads CASTRGSPSYEQYF. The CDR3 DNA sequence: TGTGCCAGCACCAGGGGGAGCCCATCCTACGAGCAGTACTTC.

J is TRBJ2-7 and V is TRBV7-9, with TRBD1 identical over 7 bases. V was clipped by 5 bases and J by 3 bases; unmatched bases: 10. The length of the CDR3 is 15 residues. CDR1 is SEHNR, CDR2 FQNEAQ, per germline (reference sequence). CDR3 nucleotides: TGTGCCAGCAGCCGCTCCGGCACAGGGGTCTACGAGCAGTACTTC. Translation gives CASSRSGTGVYEQYF.

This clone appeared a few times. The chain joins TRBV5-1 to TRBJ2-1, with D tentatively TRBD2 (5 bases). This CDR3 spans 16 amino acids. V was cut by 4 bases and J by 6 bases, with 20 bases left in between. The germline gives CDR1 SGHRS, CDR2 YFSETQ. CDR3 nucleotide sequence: TGCGCCAGCAGCATGAGCGGTTTGGGCCGGGGCAATGAGCAGTTCTTC. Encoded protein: CASSMSGLGRGNEQFF.

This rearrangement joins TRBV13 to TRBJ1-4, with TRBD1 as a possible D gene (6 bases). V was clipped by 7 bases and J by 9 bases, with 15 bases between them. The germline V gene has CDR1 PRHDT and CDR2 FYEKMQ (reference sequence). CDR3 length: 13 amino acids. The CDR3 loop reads CASNPRGGKKLFF. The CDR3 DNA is TGTGCCAGCAACCCCAGGGGAGGGAAAAAACTGTTTTTT.

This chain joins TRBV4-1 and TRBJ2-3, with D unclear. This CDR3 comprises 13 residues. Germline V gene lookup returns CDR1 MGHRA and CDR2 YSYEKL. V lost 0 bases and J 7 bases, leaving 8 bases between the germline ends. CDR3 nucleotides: TGCGCCAGCAGCCAAGAAGACGATAATACGCAGTATTTT. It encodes CASSQEDDNTQYF.

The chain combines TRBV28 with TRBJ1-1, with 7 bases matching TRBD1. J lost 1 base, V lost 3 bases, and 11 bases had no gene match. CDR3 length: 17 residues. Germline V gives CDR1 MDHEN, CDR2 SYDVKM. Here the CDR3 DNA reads TGTGCCAGCAGTTTGCACAGGGGTGGGTATGGGAACACTGAAGCTTTCTTT. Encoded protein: CASSLHRGGYGNTEAFF.

CDR3 loop: CASSVGTMSTDTQYF. The CDR3 coding sequence is TGTGCCAGCAGCGTAGGGACTATGAGCACAGATACGCAGTATTTT. The chain carries TRBV9 and TRBJ2-3, with TRBD2 as a possible D gene (6 bases). The CDR3 runs 15 residues. Trimming took off 0 bases at V and 0 bases at J, with 8 bases between the two ends. Germline values: CDR1 SGDLS, CDR2 YYNGEE.

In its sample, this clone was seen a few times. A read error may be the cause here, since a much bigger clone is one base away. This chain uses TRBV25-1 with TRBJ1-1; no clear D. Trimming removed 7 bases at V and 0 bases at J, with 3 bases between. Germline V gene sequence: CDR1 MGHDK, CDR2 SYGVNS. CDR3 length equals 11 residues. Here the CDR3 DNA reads TGTGCCAGCACAGTGAACACTGAAGCTTTCTTT. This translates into CASTVNTEAFF.

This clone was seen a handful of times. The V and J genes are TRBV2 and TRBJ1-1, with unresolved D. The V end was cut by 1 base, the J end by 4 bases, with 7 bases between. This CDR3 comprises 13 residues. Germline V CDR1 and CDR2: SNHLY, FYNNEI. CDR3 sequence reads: CASSEEGVTEAFF. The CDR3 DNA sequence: TGTGCCAGCAGTGAAGAGGGTGTCACTGAAGCTTTCTTT.

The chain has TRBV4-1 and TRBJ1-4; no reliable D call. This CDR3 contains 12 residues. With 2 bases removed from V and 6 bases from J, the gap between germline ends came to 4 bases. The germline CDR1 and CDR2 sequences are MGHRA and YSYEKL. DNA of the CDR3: TGCGCCAGCAGCCAACCATATGAAAAACTGTTTTTT. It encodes CASSQPYEKLFF.

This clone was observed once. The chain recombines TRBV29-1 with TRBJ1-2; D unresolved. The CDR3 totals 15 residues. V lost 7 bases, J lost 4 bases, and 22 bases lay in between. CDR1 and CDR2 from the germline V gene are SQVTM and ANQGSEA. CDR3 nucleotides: TGCAGCGCCATAAGGTCTCCGCAGACGACCTATGGCTACACCTTC. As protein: CSAIRSPQTTYGYTF.

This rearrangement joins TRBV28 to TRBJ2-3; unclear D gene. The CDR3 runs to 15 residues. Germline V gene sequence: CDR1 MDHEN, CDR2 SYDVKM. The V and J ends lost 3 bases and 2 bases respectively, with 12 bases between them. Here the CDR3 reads CASSLDPSPTDTQYF. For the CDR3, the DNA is TGTGCCAGCAGTTTGGACCCCAGTCCCACAGATACGCAGTATTTT.

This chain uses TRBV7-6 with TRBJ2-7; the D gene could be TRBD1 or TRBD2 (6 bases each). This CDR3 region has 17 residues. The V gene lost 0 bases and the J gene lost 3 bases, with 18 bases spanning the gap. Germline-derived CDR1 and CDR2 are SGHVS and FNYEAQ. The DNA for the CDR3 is TGTGCCAGCAGCTTAGCCTTGAAGGGGGGACCTTACTACGAGCAGTACTTC. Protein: CASSLALKGGPYYEQYF.

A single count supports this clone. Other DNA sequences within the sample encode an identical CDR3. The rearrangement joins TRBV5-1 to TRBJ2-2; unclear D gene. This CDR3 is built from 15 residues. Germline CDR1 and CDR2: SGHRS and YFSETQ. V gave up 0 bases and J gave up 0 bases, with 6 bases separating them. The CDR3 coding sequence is TGCGCCAGCAGCTTGGGGCTAGCGAACACCGGGGAGCTGTTTTTT. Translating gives CASSLGLANTGELFF.

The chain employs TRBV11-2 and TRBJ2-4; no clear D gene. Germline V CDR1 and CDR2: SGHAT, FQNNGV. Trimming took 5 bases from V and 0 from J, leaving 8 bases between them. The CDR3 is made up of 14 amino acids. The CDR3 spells CASSPPQAKNIQYF. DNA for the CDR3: TGTGCCAGCAGCCCACCCCAAGCCAAAAACATTCAGTACTTC.

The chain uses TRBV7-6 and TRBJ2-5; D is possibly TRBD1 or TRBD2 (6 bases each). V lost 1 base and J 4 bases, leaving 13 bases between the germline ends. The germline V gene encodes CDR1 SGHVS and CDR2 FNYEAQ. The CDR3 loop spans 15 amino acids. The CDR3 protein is CASSLEQGLRETQYF. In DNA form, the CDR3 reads TGTGCCAGCAGCTTAGAACAGGGACTCCGAGAGACCCAGTACTTC. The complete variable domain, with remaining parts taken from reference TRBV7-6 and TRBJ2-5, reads GAGVSQSPRYKVTKRGQDVALRCDPISGHVSLYWYRQALGQGPEFLTYFNYEAQQDKSGLPNDRFSAERPEGSISTLTIQRTEQRDSAMYRCASSLEQGLRETQYFGPGTRLLVL.

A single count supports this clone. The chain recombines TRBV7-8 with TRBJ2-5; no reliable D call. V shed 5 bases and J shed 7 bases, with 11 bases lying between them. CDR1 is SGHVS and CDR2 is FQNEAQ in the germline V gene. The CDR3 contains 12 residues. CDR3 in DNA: TGTGCCAGCAGCGGCCCCCGGGTGACCCAGTACTTC. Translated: CASSGPRVTQYF.

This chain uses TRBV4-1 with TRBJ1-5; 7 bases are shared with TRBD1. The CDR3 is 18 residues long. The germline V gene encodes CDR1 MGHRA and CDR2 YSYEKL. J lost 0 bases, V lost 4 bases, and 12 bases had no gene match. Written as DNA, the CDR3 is TGCGCCAGCAGCCCCGGAGGGGCTGGACAGGTTAGCAATCAGCCCCAGCATTTT. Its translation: CASSPGGAGQVSNQPQHF.

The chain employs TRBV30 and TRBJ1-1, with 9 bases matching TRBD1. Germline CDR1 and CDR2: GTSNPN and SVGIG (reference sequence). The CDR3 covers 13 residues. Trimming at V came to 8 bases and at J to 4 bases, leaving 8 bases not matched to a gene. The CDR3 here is CARRGTGFTEAFF. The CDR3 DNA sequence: TGTGCCCGCCGCGGGACAGGGTTCACTGAAGCTTTCTTT.

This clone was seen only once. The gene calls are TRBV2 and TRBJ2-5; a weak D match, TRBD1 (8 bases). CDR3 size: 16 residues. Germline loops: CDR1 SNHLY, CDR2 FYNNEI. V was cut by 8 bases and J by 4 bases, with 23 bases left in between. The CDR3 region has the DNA TGTGCCAGCGGGGCAGACAGGGGAGGGGTAGGAGAGACCCAGTACTTC. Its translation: CASGADRGGVGETQYF.

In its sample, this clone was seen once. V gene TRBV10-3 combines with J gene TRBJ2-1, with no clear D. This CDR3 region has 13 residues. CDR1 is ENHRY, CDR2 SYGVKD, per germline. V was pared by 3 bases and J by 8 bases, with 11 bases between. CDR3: CAISERVGDEQFF. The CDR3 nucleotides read TGTGCCATCAGTGAAAGGGTTGGAGATGAGCAGTTCTTC.